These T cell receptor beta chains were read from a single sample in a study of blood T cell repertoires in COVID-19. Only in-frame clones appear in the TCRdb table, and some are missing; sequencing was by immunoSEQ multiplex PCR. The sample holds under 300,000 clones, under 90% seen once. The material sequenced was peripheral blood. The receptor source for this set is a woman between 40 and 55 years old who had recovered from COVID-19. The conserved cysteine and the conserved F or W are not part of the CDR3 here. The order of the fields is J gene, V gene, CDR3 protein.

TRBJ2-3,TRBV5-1,ASSSGSFPDTQY
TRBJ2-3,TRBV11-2,ASSVLTSGSADTQY
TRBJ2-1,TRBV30,AWSDSGGYNEQF
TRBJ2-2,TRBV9,ASSVGGQGNTGELF
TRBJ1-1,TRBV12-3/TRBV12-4,ASSSSGGTEAF
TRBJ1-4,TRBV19,ASSIREGVNEKLF
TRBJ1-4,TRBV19,ASSTRTETNEKLF
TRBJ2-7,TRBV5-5,ASSWDRLYEQY
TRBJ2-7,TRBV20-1,SAATSGLQY
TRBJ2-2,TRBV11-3,ASSLAGLSTGELF
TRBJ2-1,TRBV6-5,ASSYSPGDEQF
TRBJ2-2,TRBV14,ASSQIWTENTGELF
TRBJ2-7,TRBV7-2,ASSLARREYEQY
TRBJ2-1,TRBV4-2,ASSQGRSGVYNEQF
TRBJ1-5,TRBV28,ASRKLQGGRQPQH
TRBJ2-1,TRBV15,ATRTLAHEQF
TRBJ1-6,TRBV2,ASSESGSGNSPLH
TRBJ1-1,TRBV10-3,AISERQGDTEAF
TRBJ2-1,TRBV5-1,ASSLMTGYQDYNEQF
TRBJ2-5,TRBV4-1,ASSQDLVAGETQY
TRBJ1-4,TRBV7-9,ASSSTQGEEKLF
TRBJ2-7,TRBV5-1,ASSLAGTGVDEQY
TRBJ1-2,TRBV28,ASSFGSDRGSGYT
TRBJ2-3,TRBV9,ASSASSGRGDTQY
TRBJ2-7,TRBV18,ASSHSLGRLAGGPSSYEQY
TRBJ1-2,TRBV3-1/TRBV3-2,ASSQGEQGWNSGYT
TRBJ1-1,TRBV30,AWRLNLNTEAF
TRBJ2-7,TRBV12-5,ASAATGEQY
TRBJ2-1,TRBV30,AWANNRDRVAHEQF
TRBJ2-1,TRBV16,ASSIGLAGEWNEQF
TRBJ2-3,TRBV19,ASSRRLAGVADTQY
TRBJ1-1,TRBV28,ASKIYQVAF
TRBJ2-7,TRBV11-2,ASSPTTGGHEQY
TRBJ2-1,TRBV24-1,ATSDLLMYEQF
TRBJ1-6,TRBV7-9,ASSSGTGGFTPLH
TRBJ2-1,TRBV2,ASSLAGADEQF
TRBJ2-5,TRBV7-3,ASSLTAGLETQY
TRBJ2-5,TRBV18,ASSPPGGSETQY
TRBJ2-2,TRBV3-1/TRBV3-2,ASSPAVLSGELF